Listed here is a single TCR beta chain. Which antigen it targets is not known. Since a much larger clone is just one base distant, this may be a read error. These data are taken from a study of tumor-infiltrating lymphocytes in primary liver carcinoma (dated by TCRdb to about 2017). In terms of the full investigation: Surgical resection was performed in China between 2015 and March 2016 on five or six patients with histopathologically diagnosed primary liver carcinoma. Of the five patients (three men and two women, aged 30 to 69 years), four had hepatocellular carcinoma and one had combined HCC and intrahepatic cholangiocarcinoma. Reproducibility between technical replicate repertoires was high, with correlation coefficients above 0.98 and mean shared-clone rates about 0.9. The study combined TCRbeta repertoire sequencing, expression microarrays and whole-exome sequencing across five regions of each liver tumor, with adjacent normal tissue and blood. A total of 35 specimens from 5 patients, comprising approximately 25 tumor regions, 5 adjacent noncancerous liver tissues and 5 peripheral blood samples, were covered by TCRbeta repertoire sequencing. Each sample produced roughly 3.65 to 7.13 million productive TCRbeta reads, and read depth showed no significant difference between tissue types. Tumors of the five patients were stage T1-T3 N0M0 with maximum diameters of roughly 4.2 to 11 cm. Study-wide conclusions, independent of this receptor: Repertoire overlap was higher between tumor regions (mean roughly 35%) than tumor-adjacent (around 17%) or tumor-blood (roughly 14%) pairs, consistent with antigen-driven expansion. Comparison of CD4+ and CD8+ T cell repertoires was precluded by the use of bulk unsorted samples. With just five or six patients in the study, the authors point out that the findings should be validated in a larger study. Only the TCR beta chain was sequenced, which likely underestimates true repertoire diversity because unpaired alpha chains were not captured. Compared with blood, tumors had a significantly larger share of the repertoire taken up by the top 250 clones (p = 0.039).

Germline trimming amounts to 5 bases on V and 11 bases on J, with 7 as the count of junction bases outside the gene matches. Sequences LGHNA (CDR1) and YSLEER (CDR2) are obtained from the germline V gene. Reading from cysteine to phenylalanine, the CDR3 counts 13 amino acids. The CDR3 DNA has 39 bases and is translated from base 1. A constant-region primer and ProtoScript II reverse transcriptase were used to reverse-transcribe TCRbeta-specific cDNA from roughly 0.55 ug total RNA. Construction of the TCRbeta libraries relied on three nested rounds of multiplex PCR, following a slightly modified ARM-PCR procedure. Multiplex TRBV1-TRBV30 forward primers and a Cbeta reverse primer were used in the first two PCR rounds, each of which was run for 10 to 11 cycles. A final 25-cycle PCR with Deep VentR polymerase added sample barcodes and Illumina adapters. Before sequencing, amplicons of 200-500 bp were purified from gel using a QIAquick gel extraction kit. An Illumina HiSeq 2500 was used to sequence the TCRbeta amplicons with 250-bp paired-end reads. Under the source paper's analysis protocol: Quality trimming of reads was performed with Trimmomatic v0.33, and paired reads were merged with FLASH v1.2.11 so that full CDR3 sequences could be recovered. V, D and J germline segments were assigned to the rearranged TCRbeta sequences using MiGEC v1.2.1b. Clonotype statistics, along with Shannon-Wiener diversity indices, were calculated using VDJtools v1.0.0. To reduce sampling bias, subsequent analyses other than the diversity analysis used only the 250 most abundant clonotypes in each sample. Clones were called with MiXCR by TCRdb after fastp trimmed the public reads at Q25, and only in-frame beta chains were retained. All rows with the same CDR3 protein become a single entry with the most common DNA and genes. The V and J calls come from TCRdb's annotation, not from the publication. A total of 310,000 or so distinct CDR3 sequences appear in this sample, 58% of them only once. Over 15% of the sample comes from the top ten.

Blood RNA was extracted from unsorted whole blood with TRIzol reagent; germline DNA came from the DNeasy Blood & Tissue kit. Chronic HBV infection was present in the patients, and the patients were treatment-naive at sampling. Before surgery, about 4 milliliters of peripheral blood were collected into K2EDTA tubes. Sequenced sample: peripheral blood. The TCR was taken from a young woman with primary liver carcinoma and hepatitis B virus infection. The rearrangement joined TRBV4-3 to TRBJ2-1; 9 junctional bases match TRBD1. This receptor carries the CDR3 CASSSGTGYQQFF. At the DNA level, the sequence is TGCGCCAGCAGCTCCGGGACAGGGTATCAGCAGTTCTTC.